The 10 T cell receptor beta chains given below trace back to one sample, sequenced in a study of blood T cell repertoires in COVID-19. Measured with immunoSEQ multiplex PCR; TCRdb has only the in-frame clones, and not every one. Of tens of thousands of clones detected, 85% to 95% appear once; the ten largest clones hold roughly 0.93%. Specimen: peripheral blood. These receptor sequences come from a male donor with active COVID-19.

The chain links TRBV9 to TRBJ2-2, with D maybe TRBD1 (5 bases). The CDR3 consists of 17 residues. The germline V gene has CDR1 SGDLS and CDR2 YYNGEE. V lost 0 bases and J lost 2, with 14 bases in between. The DNA for the CDR3 is TGTGCCAGCAGCGTAGCTCCTGCAGGGTCAAACACCGGGGAGCTGTTTTTT. Translating it yields CASSVAPAGSNTGELFF.

The rearrangement links TRBV5-1 to TRBJ2-3, with D perhaps TRBD2 (6 bases). CDR3 length equals 15 residues. CDR1 is SGHRS and CDR2 is YFSETQ in the germline V gene. V lost 0 bases and J 3 bases, leaving 11 bases between the germline ends. The CDR3 bases are TGCGCCAGCAGCTTGGTAGGTAGCGGAACAGATACGCAGTATTTT. Translation: CASSLVGSGTDTQYF. Drawing the rest from reference TRBV5-1 and TRBJ2-3, the complete variable domain is KAGVTQTPRYLIKTRGQQVTLSCSPISGHRSVSWYQQTPGQGLQFLFEYFSETQRNKGNFPGRFSGRQFSNSRSEMNVSTLELGDSALYLCASSLVGSGTDTQYFGPGTRLTVL.

J is TRBJ1-2 and V is TRBV4-3; possibly TRBD1 for D (6 bases). The CDR3 has 14 residues. V was trimmed by 0 bases and J by 7 bases, leaving 12 bases between them. CDR1 and CDR2 (germline): LGHNA, YSLEER. CDR3 coding DNA: TGCGCCAGCAGCCAAGACCGGACAGATCTTGGCTACACCTTC. It specifies CASSQDRTDLGYTF.

CDR3 DNA: TGCGCCAGCAGCTCAGGGGGTGTAGGGGGCGAGTTCTTC. It codes for CASSSGGVGGEFF. The rearrangement links TRBV5-1 to TRBJ2-1, with 7 bases matching TRBD1. Per the germline V gene, CDR1 is SGHRS and CDR2 is YFSETQ. The CDR3 runs 13 residues. After removal of 3 bases from V and 14 bases from J, the junction contained 11 bases not matched to a gene.

The rearrangement joins TRBV2 to TRBJ1-2; 7 bases map to TRBD1. CDR3 length equals 14 residues. Trimming took 6 bases from V and 4 from J; bases not matched to a gene: 8. Germline loops: CDR1 SNHLY, CDR2 FYNNEI. For the CDR3, the DNA is TGTGCCAGCAGGGCCGGGACAGCTAGCTATGGCTACACCTTC. Amino acid sequence: CASRAGTASYGYTF.

J is TRBJ2-3 and V is TRBV30; 7 nucleotides agree with TRBD2. The germline gives CDR1 GTSNPN, CDR2 SVGIG (reference sequence). Unmatched junction bases numbered 6, after V lost 2 bases and J lost 7 bases. This CDR3 is built from 13 residues. In DNA, the CDR3 is TGTGCCTGGAGTACGGGGGGACGAAATACGCAGTATTTT. Translating gives CAWSTGGRNTQYF.

V gene TRBV4-2 combines with J gene TRBJ2-7; possible D gene TRBD1, 6 bases. The V end was cut by 3 bases, the J end by 0 bases, with 15 bases between. The germline CDR1 and CDR2 sequences are LGHNA and YNFKEQ. The CDR3 has 16 amino acids. CDR3 residues: CASSHGDRFRSYEQYF. CDR3 bases: TGTGCCAGCAGCCACGGAGACAGGTTCCGCTCCTACGAGCAGTACTTC.

The V gene is TRBV18, the J gene TRBJ2-5; D unclear. Germline V gives CDR1 KGHSH, CDR2 LQKENI. The ends were cut back, 3 bases at V and 1 base at J, with 6 bases in the middle. The CDR3 covers 13 residues. CDR3 in DNA: TGTGCCAGCTCACCTTGGCTCCAAGAGACCCAGTACTTC. This gives the protein CASSPWLQETQYF. The full variable domain, in which reference TRBV18 and TRBJ2-5 provide the parts outside the CDR3, is NAGVMQNPRHLVRRRGQEARLRCSPMKGHSHVYWYRQLPEEGLKFMVYLQKENIIDESGMPKERFSAEFPKEGPSILRIQQVVRGDSAAYFCASSPWLQETQYFGPGTRLLVL.

The CDR3 spells CASSLESYPDRPYEQYF. CDR3 nucleotide sequence: TGTGCCAGCAGCTTAGAATCTTACCCGGACAGGCCCTACGAGCAGTACTTC. The chain employs TRBV7-2 and TRBJ2-7, with TRBD1 matching over 7 bases. The germline V gene encodes CDR1 SGHTA and CDR2 FQGNSA. The CDR3 extends over 17 amino acids. J lost 2 bases, V lost 1 base, and 11 bases had no gene match.

The rearrangement uses TRBV7-2 and TRBJ2-1; maybe TRBD1 (6 bases). Germline CDR1 reads SGHTA; CDR2 reads FQGNSA. With 5 bases removed from V and 8 bases from J, the gap between germline ends came to 10 bases. The CDR3 is 12 residues long. DNA for the CDR3: TGTGCCAGCAGCCTCAGGGGTTATGAGCAGTTCTTC. It codes for CASSLRGYEQFF.